This is a list of T cell receptor beta chains from one sample in a study of molecular identifiers for immune sequencing clone quantification. TCRdb used MiXCR to reprocess the PCR reads, holding one entry per CDR3 protein. This table has 85,000 to 95,000 distinct CDR3 sequences, around a fifth appearing once. What was sequenced was naive CD8+ T cells from blood, with Jurkat cell RNA spiked in. These receptors originate from a human donor in good health. Some libraries in this study had Jurkat cell RNA spiked in. Both conserved end residues are part of each CDR3. Each record gives: clone size, J gene, V gene, D gene, CDR3 protein, CDR3 DNA. The D gene is left open where the match is weak. The size of a clone is reported for some rows only, either as once, few or many, or as a class for expanded clones.

>many|TRBJ1-4|TRBV7-9|NA
CASSPPNAGTNEKLFF
TGTGCCAGCAGCCCACCTAACGCAGGGACTAATGAAAAACTGTTTTTT
>many|TRBJ1-5|TRBV6-5|NA
CASSYRVGQPQHF
TGTGCCAGCAGTTACAGGGTGGGACAGCCCCAGCATTTT
>many|TRBJ2-1|TRBV12-3/TRBV12-4|TRBD2
CASSLPTSLRFF
TGTGCCAGCAGTTTGCCGACTAGCTTGCGGTTCTTC
>NA|TRBJ2-3|TRBV9|NA
CASSGGTDSADTQYF
TGTGCCAGCAGCGGAGGGACCGATAGCGCTGATACGCAGTATTTT
>many|TRBJ1-5|TRBV28|TRBD1
CASSYDRGQPQHF
TGTGCCAGCAGTTACGACAGGGGACAGCCCCAGCATTTT
>many|TRBJ2-7|TRBV28|TRBD2
CASRSPGLAGNYEQYF
TGTGCCAGCAGATCGCCCGGACTAGCGGGAAATTACGAGCAGTACTTC
>many|TRBJ2-1|TRBV29-1|NA
CSVGLDSGFYNEQFF
TGCAGCGTTGGATTGGACAGTGGATTCTACAATGAGCAGTTCTTC
>many|TRBJ2-4|TRBV30|NA
CALLTDSEVHF
TGTGCCTTACTAACCGACAGCGAGGTGCACTTC
>many|TRBJ2-7|TRBV20-1|TRBD1
CSAAPFNRGLTYEQYF
TGCAGTGCTGCTCCTTTTAATAGGGGGCTAACCTACGAGCAGTACTTC
>many|TRBJ1-5|TRBV19|NA
CASDGQSRDSNQPQHF
TGTGCCAGCGACGGACAAAGCAGGGATAGCAATCAGCCCCAGCATTTT
>many|TRBJ2-1|TRBV4-1|TRBD1
CASRPGTVSYNEQFF
TGCGCCAGCCGACCCGGGACAGTCTCCTACAATGAGCAGTTCTTC
>many|TRBJ2-3|TRBV9|NA
CASSVSTDTQYF
TGTGCCAGCAGCGTATCCACAGATACGCAGTATTTT
>many|TRBJ2-2|TRBV12-3/TRBV12-4|NA
CASSHRVDGELFF
TGTGCCAGCAGTCACAGGGTTGACGGGGAGCTGTTTTTT
>many|TRBJ2-7|TRBV5-1|TRBD2
CASSSSGTYEQYF
TGCGCCAGCAGCTCTAGCGGGACCTACGAGCAGTACTTC
>many|TRBJ2-2|TRBV4-1|NA
CASSQGLNTGELFF
TGCGCCAGCAGCCAGGGGCTTAACACCGGGGAGCTGTTTTTT
>many|TRBJ2-3|TRBV29-1|TRBD1
CSGTGVSTDTQYF
TGCAGCGGGACAGGGGTCAGCACAGATACGCAGTATTTT
>many|TRBJ1-6|TRBV27|NA
CASRDHMALHF
TGTGCCAGCCGGGACCATATGGCCCTCCACTTT
>many|TRBJ2-7|TRBV20-1|NA
CSARDTESYEQYF
TGCAGTGCTAGAGATACAGAAAGCTACGAGCAGTACTTC
>many|TRBJ1-1|TRBV2|NA
CASSEAWQMNTEAFF
TGTGCCAGCAGTGAAGCGTGGCAGATGAACACTGAAGCTTTCTTT
>many|TRBJ1-1|TRBV7-9|NA
CASSSLIEAFF
TGTGCCAGCAGCTCGCTCATTGAAGCTTTCTTT
>NA|TRBJ1-5|TRBV7-3|TRBD1
CASSLSRQGQNSDQPQHF
TGTGCCAGCAGCTTATCGAGACAGGGGCAAAATAGCGATCAGCCCCAGCATTTT
>few|TRBJ2-7|TRBV7-9|TRBD1
CASSDKSGTGMDEQYF
TGTGCCAGCAGCGACAAATCCGGGACAGGGATGGACGAGCAGTACTTC
>many|TRBJ2-5|TRBV7-9|TRBD2
CASSSGTRGTQYF
TGTGCCAGCAGCTCCGGGACTAGGGGGACCCAGTACTTC
>many|TRBJ1-5|TRBV6-2/TRBV6-3|TRBD1
CASSSGQYNQPQHF
TGTGCCAGCAGCTCGGGACAGTATAATCAGCCCCAGCATTTT
>many|TRBJ2-3|TRBV4-3|NA
CASSSRTASSTDTQYF
TGCGCCAGCAGCTCTCGGACTGCTTCTAGCACAGATACGCAGTATTTT
>many|TRBJ2-3|TRBV29-1|TRBD2
CSVETYSGGRVDTQYF
TGCAGCGTTGAAACTTATTCCGGCGGGAGAGTTGATACGCAGTATTTT